This record looks at one T cell receptor (beta chain) sequence and its context. Its antigen is currently unknown. These data are taken from a study of shared clonotypes between healthy human individuals. Study background: The study drew on a couple of women and a few men aged 18 to 49 as donors. Plates per donor: three CD4 naive, three CD4 memory, two CD8 naive, one CD8 memory.

Assay: immunoSEQ multiplex PCR; the TCRdb copy retains only in-frame clones and omits some. The repertoire holds about 680,000 clones, with about 90% as singletons. The germline V gene encodes CDR1 WSHSY and CDR2 SAAADI. Germline trimming cut 2 bases from V and 8 bases from J; bases unmatched to any gene: 7. This CDR3 comprises 15 residues. Positively selected for CCR7, the CD45RO-negative cells used as naive CD8 cells excluded terminally differentiated effector memory CD45RA+ cells. Overall study findings and caveats: The researchers took only blood, and tissue repertoires probably look different.

The genes are TRBV10-2 and TRBJ2-1; 9 nucleotides match TRBD2. Sequencing was carried out using naive CD8+ T cells sorted from blood. This receptor was obtained from a man younger than 40 in good health. The CDR3 sequence: CASSEGVAGVDEQFF. CDR3 in DNA: TGCGCCAGCAGTGAGGGGGTAGCGGGAGTTGATGAGCAGTTCTTC.